Shown below are 13 T cell receptor beta chains from a single sample sequenced in a study of response to subunit inactivated influenza vaccine. Each CDR3 protein is one row after TCRdb ran MiXCR on the RT-PCR reads. The sample carries around 760,000 distinct CDR3 sequences, 14% recorded once. Sequenced here: PBMCs from blood, sampled 14 days before vaccination. These TCRs come from a man aged 50 or older who received an inactivated influenza vaccine.

The chain employs TRBV20-1 and TRBJ2-1, with D perhaps TRBD1 (6 bases). This CDR3 has 12 residues. V lost 1 base, J lost 12 bases, and 13 bases lay in between. Germline CDR1 and CDR2: DFQATT and SNEGSKA (reference sequence). The CDR3 sequence: CSARVGAARQFF. The CDR3 nucleotides are TGCAGTGCTAGAGTGGGGGCGGCACGGCAGTTCTTC.

On this clonotype itself: In this CDR3 the conserved last residue, phenylalanine or tryptophan, is missing, so a read error is likely. The rearrangement links TRBV3-1 to TRBJ1-2; no clear D. V was pared by 4 bases and J by 6 bases, with 15 bases between. The CDR3 has 14 amino acids. The germline gives CDR1 LGHDT, CDR2 YNNKEL (reference sequence). Here the CDR3 reads CASSLPGLGDGYTS. In DNA, the CDR3 is TGTGCCAGCAGCCTTCCCGGGCTTGGTGATGGCTACACCTCC.

The table lists this clonotype with a few counts. The chain joins TRBV5-4 to TRBJ2-6; maybe TRBD2 (5 bases). The germline CDR1 and CDR2 sequences are SGHNT and YYREEE (reference sequence). The ends were cut back, 1 base at V and 4 bases at J, with 15 bases in the middle. The CDR3 loop spans 17 amino acids. The CDR3 is CASSLMLIRGGANVLTF. Written as DNA, the CDR3 is TGTGCCAGCAGCTTGATGCTCATCCGGGGAGGGGCCAACGTCCTGACTTTC.

This clonotype was seen many times. The gene calls are TRBV6-1 and TRBJ2-2; perhaps D is TRBD1 or TRBD2 (5 bases each). The ends were cut back, 2 bases at V and 3 bases at J, with 7 bases in the middle. The CDR3 has 14 amino acids. CDR1 is MNHNS and CDR2 is SASEGT in the germline V gene. DNA of the CDR3: TGTGCCAGCAGTGAACGAGGGGACACCGGGGAGCTGTTTTTT. It is translated as CASSERGDTGELFF.

The J gene is TRBJ2-2, the V gene TRBV20-1; D call uncertain. V lost 1 base and J lost 0, with 9 bases in between. The CDR3 is 15 amino acids. Germline values: CDR1 DFQATT, CDR2 SNEGSKA (reference sequence). The CDR3 nucleotides read TGCAGTGCTAGAGCCGGACGGACGAACACCGGGGAGCTGTTTTTT. It translates to CSARAGRTNTGELFF.

The J gene is TRBJ2-3, the V gene TRBV6-6; the match to TRBD2 covers 7 bases. The CDR3 runs to 13 residues. CDR1 MNHNY and CDR2 SVGAGI come from the germline V gene (reference sequence). Trimming took 5 bases from V and 2 from J; bases not matched to a gene: 1. CDR3 in DNA: TGTGCCAGCAGTGCGGGGGTCACAGATACGCAGTATTTT. Amino acids: CASSAGVTDTQYF.

Many counts were recorded for this clonotype. The chain links TRBV12-3 or TRBV12-4 to TRBJ2-7; D may be TRBD1 (6 bases). The CDR3 runs to 14 residues. The V end lost 6 bases, the J end lost 3 bases, and 15 bases lay between the germline ends. CDR3 DNA sequence: TGTGCCAGCAGCCCGGAAGACAGGCGCTACGAGCAGTACTTC. Protein product: CASSPEDRRYEQYF.

V usage is TRBV7-9 and J usage is TRBJ2-7, with a weak D call TRBD1 (6 bases). CDR1 is SEHNR, CDR2 FQNEAQ, per germline (reference sequence). This CDR3 is built from 12 residues. Trimming took off 1 base at V and 7 bases at J, with 8 bases between the two ends. CDR3 sequence (DNA): TGTGCCAGCAGCTTAGACAGGGCTGAGCAGTACTTC. Amino acids: CASSLDRAEQYF.

This clonotype appeared a few times. This sequence joins TRBV20-1 and TRBJ2-1, with 7 bases fitting TRBD2. The germline gives CDR1 DFQATT, CDR2 SNEGSKA (reference sequence). Trimming took 3 bases from V and 4 from J; bases not matched to a gene: 6. The length of the CDR3 is 14 residues. The CDR3 loop is CSASPLAVYNEQFF. The CDR3 region has the DNA TGCAGTGCTAGTCCGCTAGCGGTATACAATGAGCAGTTCTTC.

For the CDR3, the DNA is TGCGCCAGCAGCCGCACTAGCAGTGAGCAGTTCTTC. This codes for CASSRTSSEQFF. The rearrangement uses TRBV4-3 and TRBJ2-1; D might be TRBD2 (6 bases). The V end was cut by 4 bases, the J end by 9 bases, with 10 bases between. CDR1 is LGHNA and CDR2 is YSLEER in the germline V gene. The CDR3 runs 12 residues.

This clonotype has ten or more counts. The chain couples TRBV3-1 to TRBJ2-1; D remains ambiguous. V lost 0 bases and J 8 bases, leaving 8 bases between the germline ends. Germline V gene data show CDR1 as LGHDT and CDR2 as YNNKEL (reference sequence). This CDR3 is built from 13 residues. CDR3 bases: TGTGCCAGCAGCCAAGAAGGTGGGGATGAGCAGTTCTTC. Encoded protein: CASSQEGGDEQFF.

The CDR3 region is CASSLFRGGPYNEQFF. The CDR3 DNA is TGTGCCAGCAGCTTATTTCGGGGGGGGCCCTACAATGAGCAGTTCTTC. The chain recombines TRBV7-8 with TRBJ2-1, with 8 nucleotides matching TRBD2. Germline CDR1 and CDR2: SGHVS and FQNEAQ. J gave up 2 bases and V 2 bases, and 5 bases lay outside the gene matches. The CDR3 covers 16 residues.

This clonotype was detected ten times or more. The chain links TRBV20-1 to TRBJ2-1; 12 bases match TRBD2. Germline loops: CDR1 DFQATT, CDR2 SNEGSKA (reference sequence). This CDR3 comprises 15 residues. The V gene end was trimmed by 6 bases and the J gene end by 3 bases; junction bases not matched to a gene: 6. The CDR3 here is CSAKLAGGRYNEQFF. The CDR3, as DNA: TGCAGTGCGAAACTAGCGGGGGGCCGCTACAATGAGCAGTTCTTC.